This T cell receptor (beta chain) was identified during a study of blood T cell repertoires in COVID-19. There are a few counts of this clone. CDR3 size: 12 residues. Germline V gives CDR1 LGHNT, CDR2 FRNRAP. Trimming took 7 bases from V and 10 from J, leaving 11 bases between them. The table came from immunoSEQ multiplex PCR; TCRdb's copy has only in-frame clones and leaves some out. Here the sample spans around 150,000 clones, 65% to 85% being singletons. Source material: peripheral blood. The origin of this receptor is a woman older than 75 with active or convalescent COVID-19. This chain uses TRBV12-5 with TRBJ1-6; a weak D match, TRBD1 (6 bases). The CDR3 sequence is CASASDSSPLHF. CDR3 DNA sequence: TGTGCTAGTGCCTCGGACAGCTCACCCCTCCACTTT.